This T cell receptor (beta chain) came from a study of cytomegalovirus exposure and HLA in healthy donors. Comments on this clone: Its antigen is undetermined.

The CDR3 loop spans 15 amino acids. Germline assignment: CDR1 MGHDK and CDR2 SYGVNS. V lost 1 base and J 4 bases, leaving 13 bases between the germline ends. Amplification used 60 Vbeta primers and 13 Jbeta primers. Generated by immunoSEQ multiplex PCR, the TCRdb table keeps only in-frame clones and is missing some. The table lists 95,000 to 150,000 clones, with 2% to 2.5% in the top ten. Overall study results and limits: The authors later linked a missense DCLRE1C variant to TCR beta V- and J-gene trimming. Most of the TCR beta V segments (in an earlier analysis) were productive either about 87% or about 30% of the time. Clonal expansion was found to be greater in HLA-associated TCR beta chains than in equally common others in a later analysis. Among TCR beta chains, those listed as cytomegalovirus-associated numbered around 180.

The J gene is TRBJ2-5, the V gene TRBV25-1, with D perhaps TRBD2 (6 bases). The sequence was collected from a man aged 35-49 years in good health and CMV-seronegative. The source material was PBMCs. Here the CDR3 reads CASSESGGPRETQYF. In DNA form, the CDR3 reads TGTGCCAGCAGTGAATCCGGAGGGCCCCGAGAGACCCAGTACTTC. Variable domain in full (rest from reference TRBV25-1 and TRBJ2-5): EADIYQTPRYLVIGTGKKITLECSQTMGHDKMYWYQQDPGMELHLIHYSYGVNSTEKGDLSSESTVSRIRTEHFPLTLESARPSHTSQYLCASSESGGPRETQYFGPGTRLLVL.